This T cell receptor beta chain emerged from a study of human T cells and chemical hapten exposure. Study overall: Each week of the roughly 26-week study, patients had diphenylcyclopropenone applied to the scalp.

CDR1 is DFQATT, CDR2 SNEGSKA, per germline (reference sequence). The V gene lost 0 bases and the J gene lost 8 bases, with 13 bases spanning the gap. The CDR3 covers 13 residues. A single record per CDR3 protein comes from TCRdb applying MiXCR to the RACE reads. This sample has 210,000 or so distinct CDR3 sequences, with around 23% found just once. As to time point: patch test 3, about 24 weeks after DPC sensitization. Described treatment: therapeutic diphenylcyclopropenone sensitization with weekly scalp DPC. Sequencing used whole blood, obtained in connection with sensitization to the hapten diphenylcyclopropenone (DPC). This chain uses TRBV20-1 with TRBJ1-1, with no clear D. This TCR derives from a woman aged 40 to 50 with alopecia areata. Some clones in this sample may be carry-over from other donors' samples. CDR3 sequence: CSARDVIGGEAFF. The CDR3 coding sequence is TGCAGTGCTAGAGATGTAATCGGCGGCGAAGCTTTCTTT.